This T cell receptor beta chain is from a study of cytomegalovirus exposure and HLA in healthy donors. General study results and limits: According to a subsequent analysis, TCR clusters from the first cohort were inclined to appear together in the 120 validation repertoires. Usually a TCR sequence was rare, but some public TCRs were found in many donors. Reportedly, cytomegalovirus status was diagnosed with high sensitivity and specificity.

Profiled with immunoSEQ multiplex PCR; TCRdb holds only in-frame clones, not every one. Of about 180,000 clones in the sample, roughly 89% were seen once. In the case of this clone: Its antigen is currently unknown.

The CDR3 has 18 residues. Germline V gives CDR1 MGHRA, CDR2 YSYEKL. Trimming cost V 0 bases and J 1 base, with 16 bases left between them. The TCR comes from a woman aged 25 to 45 in good health and CMV-seronegative. The rearrangement links TRBV4-1 to TRBJ1-3; unclear D gene. The sequenced sample was PBMCs. CDR3 residues: CASSQEGISGGSGNTIYF. In DNA, the CDR3 is TGCGCCAGCAGCCAAGAGGGGATCAGTGGAGGATCTGGAAACACCATATATTTT.